This TCR beta chain was captured by sequencing in a study of Graves' ophthalmopathy and Graves' hyperthyroidism (dated by TCRdb to between 2017 and 2018). For the wider study: Peripheral blood was collected before any treatment was given, at the time of initial diagnosis. To tell Graves' ophthalmopathy apart from Graves' hyperthyroidism, and to predict which patients would progress to ophthalmopathy, the study relied on TCR beta repertoire signatures. To explore V-J signatures that distinguish ophthalmopathy from hyperthyroidism, a discovery set of 100 patients was enrolled, made up of about 40 with ophthalmopathy and 57 with stable hyperthyroidism. In total, 135 blood samples were TCR-sequenced: roughly 45 ophthalmopathy, approximately 80 hyperthyroidism and approximately 17 hyperthyroidism-to-ophthalmopathy patients. Following sample collection, hyperthyroidism patients were given methimazole at a starting dose of 30 mg daily, and ophthalmopathy patients were given high-dose intravenous methylprednisolone. In roughly six hyperthyroidism patients, T-cell repertoires of thyroid tissue and blood were compared. For independent validation, a separate cohort was made up of 18 to 20 hyperthyroidism patients plus 17 patients who later progressed from hyperthyroidism to ophthalmopathy.

The germline V gene supplies CDR1 MGHDK and CDR2 SYGVNS. V is trimmed back by 6 bases and J by 3 bases, and the junction contains 10 bases that no gene match accounts for. The CDR3 spans 16 residues, from the cysteine through the phenylalanine. Solely the CDR3 DNA is kept, with 48 bases framed from the first base. Overall results and qualifications from the work: Most expanded thyroid clonotypes with frequency above 0.001 were also detected in blood, suggesting blood repertoires may reflect the thyroid immune response. In validation, the model predicted ophthalmopathy progression with about 71% sensitivity and approximately 78% specificity; about a dozen predicted patients were CT-confirmed with GO in a median of about 6.1 months. Ophthalmopathy was separated from stable hyperthyroidism by the 13-signature model with about 89% sensitivity and 81% to 84% specificity in cross-validation and with 80%/75% in the test set. Sample size was not statistically predetermined, and group allocation was not concealed from the investigators.

Patients with ophthalmopathy had moderately to severely active disease, with a Clinical Activity Score of 3 or more, a NOSPECS grade of 4 or more, and a disease duration of less than 3 months. Patients with other autoimmune diseases, uncontrolled infections, pregnancy or lactation were excluded from the study. Diagnosis was based on clinical symptoms, serum thyroxine, TRAb, thyroid ultrasound and orbital computed tomography. Ficoll-Paque density gradient centrifugation was used to isolate PBMCs from about 10 ml of fresh peripheral blood. Total RNA was extracted using Trizol reagent, and RNA quality was checked on an Agilent 2100 Bioanalyzer. This clonotype has at least ten counts. No antigen is known for it. Per-nucleotide qualities are absent, and no much larger clonotype sits a single base away. TCR beta CDR3 regions were amplified from RNA transcripts for repertoire sequencing. A first-round RT-PCR used HTBI primers with the Qiagen OneStep RT-PCR kit, followed by a second-round multiplex PCR, size selection and purification. The libraries underwent paired-end sequencing with 100 bp reads on an Illumina HiSeq2000. From the authors' description of their analysis: SOAPnuke was used to process the reads, removing any read that contained adapters or uncalled bases, had a mean Phred below 15, or lacked an exact match to the constant primer or identifier. COPE v1.2.5 was used to merge the high-quality paired reads. Unique nucleotide sequences were defined as clonotypes and aligned to IMGT TRB V, D and J references using MiTCR v1.1. Only V-J combinations with frequency above 0.0001 were analysed, covering more than 99% of repertoires. A TCR clonal expansion and chaos score per V-J combination was defined as the ratio of F50 clonal expansion to chaos observed in the TCRdist matrix. Welch's t-statistics and random forest were used to reduce the features to 13 V-J combinations, which were then used as input to a naive Bayes classifier. Thyroid-blood repertoire similarity was quantified with the Morisita-Horn index. TCRdb trimmed the raw reads at Q25, called clones with MiXCR and kept productive beta chains. Each entry is one CDR3 protein sequence, shown with its most common DNA and genes. The V and J calls and clone size are TCRdb's, not the authors'. Within this sample are 650,000 to 800,000 distinct CDR3 sequences, with about 40% of them counted one time only. The ten largest clones represent 3% to 4% of the sample.

Sequences were obtained from peripheral blood. The chain was built from TRBV25-1 and TRBJ2-7; a stretch of 11 junction bases matches TRBD2. The sequence came from an adult man with Graves' ophthalmopathy. CDR3 protein: CASSEGSGRGDYEQYF. The sequenced DNA: TGTGCCAGCAGCGAGGGTAGCGGGAGGGGTGACTACGAGCAGTACTTC.